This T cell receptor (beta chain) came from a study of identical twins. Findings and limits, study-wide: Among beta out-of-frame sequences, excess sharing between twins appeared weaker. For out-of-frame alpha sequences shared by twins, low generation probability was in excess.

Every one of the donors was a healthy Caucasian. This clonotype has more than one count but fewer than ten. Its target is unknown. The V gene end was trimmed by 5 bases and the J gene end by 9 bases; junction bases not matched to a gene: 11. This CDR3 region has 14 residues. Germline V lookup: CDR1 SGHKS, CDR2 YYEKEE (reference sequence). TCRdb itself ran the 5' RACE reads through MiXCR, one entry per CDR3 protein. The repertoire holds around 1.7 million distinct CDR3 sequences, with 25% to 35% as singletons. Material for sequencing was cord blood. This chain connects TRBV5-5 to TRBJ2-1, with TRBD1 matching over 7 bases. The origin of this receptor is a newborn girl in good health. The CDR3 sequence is CASRHQGERSEQFF. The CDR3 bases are TGTGCCAGCAGACACCAGGGGGAAAGGAGTGAGCAGTTCTTC.